This T cell receptor (beta chain) originates from a study of molecular identifiers for immune sequencing clone quantification. Study in general: Across replicate runs, RNA obtained from about 21,000 or 97,000 naive CD8 cells was divided into five, with four undergoing sequencing.

This CDR3 is built from 14 residues. V lost 5 bases and J 0 bases, leaving 12 bases between the germline ends. Germline V lookup: CDR1 SGHRS, CDR2 YFSETQ. TCRdb reprocessed the PCR reads via MiXCR and lists one record per CDR3 protein. This repertoire shows 400,000 to 600,000 distinct CDR3 sequences, roughly 23% found once; its top ten account for 0.65% to 0.95%. This clonotype was sampled from a human donor in good health. Some libraries in this study had Jurkat cell RNA spiked in. Source material: naive CD8+ T cells from blood, with Jurkat cell RNA spiked in. The subset was: FACS-sorted CD8+CD4-CCR7+CD45RA+ naive T cells. The chain uses TRBV5-1 and TRBJ2-7, with D uncertain. The CDR3 here is CASSISASSYEQYF. The CDR3 DNA reads as TGCGCCAGCAGTATCTCAGCAAGCTCCTACGAGCAGTACTTC.